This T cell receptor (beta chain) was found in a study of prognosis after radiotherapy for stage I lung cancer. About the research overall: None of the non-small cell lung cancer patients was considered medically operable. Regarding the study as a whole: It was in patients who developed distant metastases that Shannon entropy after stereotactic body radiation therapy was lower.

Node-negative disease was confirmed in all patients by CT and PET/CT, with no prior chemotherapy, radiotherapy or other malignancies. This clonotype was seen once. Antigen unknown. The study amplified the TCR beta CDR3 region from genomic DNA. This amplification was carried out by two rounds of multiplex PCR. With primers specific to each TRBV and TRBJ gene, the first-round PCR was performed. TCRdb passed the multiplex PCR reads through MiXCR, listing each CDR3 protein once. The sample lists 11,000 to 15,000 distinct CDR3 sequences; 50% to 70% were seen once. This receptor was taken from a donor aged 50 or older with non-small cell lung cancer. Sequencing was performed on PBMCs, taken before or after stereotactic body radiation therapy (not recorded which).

DNA of the CDR3: TGTGCCAGCGGTGCACAGGGTCCCACTGAAGCTTTCTTT. Translating gives CASGAQGPTEAFF. The rearrangement links TRBV6-2 or TRBV6-3 to TRBJ1-1, with a possible D match to TRBD1 (6 bases). Trimming shortened V by 8 bases and J by 4 bases, and 14 bases separated the two germline ends. Germline loops: CDR1 MNHEY, CDR2 SVGEGT. The CDR3 is made up of 13 amino acids.